Below are 3 T cell receptor beta chains sequenced from a single sample in a study of CD8 T cells in Susac syndrome. It was with random hexamers that roughly 0.5 to 1 ug RNA was reverse transcribed. TCRdb passed the immunoSEQ multiplex PCR reads through MiXCR, listing each CDR3 protein once. The sample has approximately 160,000 distinct CDR3 sequences, around 90% seen once; the top ten hold around 0.08%. Material: CD4+ T cells from PBMCs. The receptors were gathered from a human donor in good health.

The V gene is TRBV25-1, the J gene TRBJ1-2, with D hard to call. Trimming took 4 bases from V and 2 from J, leaving 11 bases between them. The CDR3 is made up of 14 amino acids. Per the germline V gene, CDR1 is MGHDK and CDR2 is SYGVNS. The CDR3, as DNA: TGTGCCAGCAGTGCGGCTGACGGAAACTATGGCTACACCTTC. Translation gives CASSAADGNYGYTF.

The J gene is TRBJ2-5, the V gene TRBV7-2; a possible D gene is TRBD1 (6 bases). This CDR3 region has 14 residues. The V and J ends lost 2 bases and 4 bases respectively, with 11 bases between them. Germline V gene data show CDR1 as SGHTA and CDR2 as FQGNSA. The CDR3 spells CASSLQQGGETQYF. CDR3 bases: TGTGCCAGCAGCTTACAACAGGGTGGAGAGACCCAGTACTTC.

The chain uses TRBV28 and TRBJ1-2; D may be TRBD1 (5 bases). This CDR3 contains 15 residues. CDR1 MDHEN and CDR2 SYDVKM come from the germline V gene. V lost 4 bases and J 2 bases, leaving 14 bases between the germline ends. The CDR3 coding sequence is TGTGCCAGCAGTTCAGGGACTATGGGGAACTATGGCTACACCTTC. As protein: CASSSGTMGNYGYTF.